This T cell receptor beta chain comes out of a study of PD-L1 blockade in urothelial cancer. Study-wide background: Males with bladder-origin urothelial cancer made up twenty-five of 29 patients. A median approximately 150,000 T cells were found in blood samples. General study points: Tumor-associated clones in the blood of durable-benefit patients grew more at 3 weeks.

A spike-in of synthetic TCR analog templates was added to each PCR. Repertoires were generated with immunoSEQ multiplex PCR, while TCRdb's copy carries only in-frame clones and drops some. The sample holds more than 75,000 clones, around nine tenths seen once. The CDR3 covers 15 residues. V was pared by 3 bases and J by 4 bases, with 16 bases between. Germline CDR1 reads LNHDA; CDR2 reads SQIVND (reference sequence). A remark on this clone: Antigen unknown.

The material sequenced was PBMCs, taken around atezolizumab (anti-PD-L1) treatment. The chain combines TRBV19 with TRBJ2-7; TRBD2 is a possible D gene (7 bases). The source is a man aged 55 to 69 with urothelial cancer. This chain's CDR3 is CASSMTTGGGYEQYF. In DNA form, the CDR3 reads TGTGCCAGTAGTATGACGACAGGCGGGGGATACGAGCAGTACTTC.